These 5 T cell receptor beta chains were all obtained from the same sample, sequenced in a study of blood T cells in healthy people across ages. Together with a sample-barcoded 5' primer, a J-beta primer mix was included in a second PCR lasting about 7 to 11 cycles. TCRdb used MiXCR to reprocess the 5' RACE reads, holding one entry per CDR3 protein. The table shows 500,000 to 650,000 distinct CDR3 sequences, with over 25% occurring only once. These same data were also listed under a study on T cells of mothers and their children.

Specimen: blood. These receptor sequences come from a boy aged 2 to 10 in good health.

This chain links TRBV4-1 with TRBJ2-7; TRBD1 might be the D (6 bases). Trimming took off 1 base at V and 5 bases at J, with 9 bases between the two ends. Germline V gives CDR1 MGHRA, CDR2 YSYEKL. CDR3 length: 13 amino acids. The CDR3 DNA follows: TGCGCCAGCAGCCAAGGGGGACAAAACGAGCAGTACTTC. It translates to CASSQGGQNEQYF.

The V and J genes are TRBV6-6 and TRBJ1-2; D gene uncertain. This CDR3 has 12 amino acids. Germline V gene data show CDR1 as MNHNY and CDR2 as SVGAGI (reference sequence). Trimming pared 2 bases from V and 6 bases from J, leaving 7 bases between. The CDR3 spells CASSYGKDGYTF. Here the CDR3 DNA reads TGTGCCAGCAGTTACGGCAAGGATGGCTACACCTTC.

V is TRBV9 and J is TRBJ1-4; D is undetermined. With 0 bases removed from V and 8 bases from J, the gap between germline ends came to 8 bases. CDR1 SGDLS and CDR2 YYNGEE come from the germline V gene. This CDR3 is 13 amino acids long. As DNA, the CDR3 is TGTGCCAGCAGCGTAGGCTCAGAGGAAAAACTGTTTTTT. Protein sequence: CASSVGSEEKLFF.

The rearrangement uses TRBV13 and TRBJ2-5; the match to TRBD2 covers 13 bases. TRBJ2-1 matches the DNA end more closely, so the J call is doubtful. Germline CDR1 reads PRHDT; CDR2 reads FYEKMQ (reference sequence). This CDR3 has 15 amino acids. CDR3 protein: CASSSGTSGANEQFF. DNA of the CDR3: TGTGCCAGCAGCTCCGGGACTAGCGGGGCTAATGAGCAGTTCTTC.

This chain uses TRBV5-1 with TRBJ2-7; 9 bases match TRBD2. The CDR3 extends over 16 amino acids. V lost 5 bases to trimming and J lost 2 bases; unmatched junction nucleotides: 11. Germline CDR1 SGHRS, CDR2 YFSETQ. The CDR3 DNA reads TGCGCCAGCAGGTTGCCAAGCGGGAGGCCACCCTACGAGCAGTACTTC. This encodes CASRLPSGRPPYEQYF.